Below, 24 T cell receptor beta chains from the same sample are listed, as sequenced in a study of T cell clonotyping in hematopoietic cell transplantation. Repertoires were generated with immunoSEQ multiplex PCR, while TCRdb's copy carries only in-frame clones and drops some. The repertoire holds more than 4,500 clones, with 85% to 95% as singletons. The specimen comprised peripheral blood mononuclear cells, sampled 100 days after allogeneic stem cell transplant. All receptors come from a female patient in her fifties who had an allogeneic stem cell transplant from an unrelated donor, so T cells may come from the graft donor. Some clones in this sample may be carry-over from other donors' samples.

The J gene is TRBJ1-6, the V gene TRBV11-2; TRBD1 is a possible D gene (6 bases). The CDR3 has 16 amino acids. The germline V gene encodes CDR1 SGHAT and CDR2 FQNNGV. Trimming stripped 7 bases from V and 9 bases from J, with 22 bases between. The CDR3 is CASTAAWGAIGSPLHF. The CDR3 DNA is TGTGCCAGCACCGCAGCATGGGGGGCTATCGGTTCACCCCTCCACTTT.

This clone occurred once. The J gene is TRBJ1-3, the V gene TRBV18; tentatively, D is TRBD1 (6 bases). V was clipped by 6 bases and J by 1 base, with 16 bases between them. The germline V gene encodes CDR1 KGHSH and CDR2 LQKENI. The CDR3 is 16 residues long. DNA of the CDR3: TGTGCCAGCTCCAACCTACAGGGAGCATCTGGAAACACCATATATTTT. Protein sequence: CASSNLQGASGNTIYF.

The chain combines TRBV7-3 with TRBJ2-6; D might be TRBD1 (6 bases). CDR3 length: 16 amino acids. Per germline, CDR1 SGHTA and CDR2 FQGTGA. The germline V and J ends were trimmed by 4 bases and 4 bases, with 14 bases remaining between them. The CDR3 region is CASSSGPGVGANVLTF. The CDR3 bases are TGTGCCAGCAGCTCTGGCCCAGGGGTCGGGGCCAACGTCCTGACTTTC.

The chain carries TRBV18 and TRBJ1-1; D gene unclear. The CDR3 loop spans 12 amino acids. Germline values: CDR1 KGHSH, CDR2 LQKENI. The V and J ends lost 3 bases and 0 bases respectively, with 2 bases between them. Here the CDR3 DNA reads TGTGCCAGCTCACCGATGAACACTGAAGCTTTCTTT. This codes for CASSPMNTEAFF.

V usage is TRBV6-1 and J usage is TRBJ2-3, with D perhaps being TRBD1 or TRBD2 (5 bases each). The CDR3 loop spans 15 amino acids. Trimming removed 4 bases from V and 1 base from J, with 12 bases in between. Per the germline V gene, CDR1 is MNHNS and CDR2 is SASEGT. This CDR3 reads CASSGQLGGTDTQYF. DNA for the CDR3: TGTGCCAGCAGTGGACAGCTCGGGGGCACAGATACGCAGTATTTT.

The sample holds one count of this clone. The gene calls are TRBV5-1 and TRBJ2-1; 13 bases are shared with TRBD2. Germline V CDR1 and CDR2: SGHRS, YFSETQ. The CDR3 is made up of 15 amino acids. The V segment lost 4 bases and the J segment 4 bases; nucleotides outside the gene matches: 2. CDR3 residues: CASSTSGGVYNEQFF. CDR3 DNA: TGCGCCAGCAGCACTAGCGGGGGGGTGTACAATGAGCAGTTCTTC. Full variable domain (rest looked up from reference TRBV5-1 and TRBJ2-1): KAGVTQTPRYLIKTRGQQVTLSCSPISGHRSVSWYQQTPGQGLQFLFEYFSETQRNKGNFPGRFSGRQFSNSRSEMNVSTLELGDSALYLCASSTSGGVYNEQFFGPGTRLTVL.

The gene calls are TRBV19 and TRBJ1-2, with a tentative D call TRBD1 (6 bases). The V and J ends lost 3 bases and 3 bases respectively, with 14 bases between them. Germline V gene lookup returns CDR1 LNHDA and CDR2 SQIVND (reference sequence). The CDR3 runs to 15 residues. The CDR3 here is CASSMSHREDYGYTF. The CDR3 bases are TGTGCCAGTAGTATGTCTCACAGGGAGGACTATGGCTACACCTTC.

The genes are TRBV2 and TRBJ1-3; 7 bases are shared with TRBD1. The CDR3 extends over 15 amino acids. Germline CDR1 reads SNHLY; CDR2 reads FYNNEI. Trimming removed 0 bases from V and 7 bases from J; junction bases left unmatched: 6. The CDR3 coding sequence is TGTGCCAGCAGTGAAGCTCGACAGGGTGCGAACACCATATATTTT. Translating it yields CASSEARQGANTIYF.

The V gene is TRBV5-1, the J gene TRBJ1-4; D gene unclear. CDR1 SGHRS and CDR2 YFSETQ come from the germline V gene. Trimming stripped 1 base from V and 6 bases from J, with 10 bases between. The CDR3 totals 14 residues. CDR3 region: CASSLRTVDEKLFF. DNA for the CDR3: TGCGCCAGCAGCTTGCGGACTGTGGATGAAAAACTGTTTTTT. Looking up the rest from reference TRBV5-1 and TRBJ1-4 gives the full variable domain: KAGVTQTPRYLIKTRGQQVTLSCSPISGHRSVSWYQQTPGQGLQFLFEYFSETQRNKGNFPGRFSGRQFSNSRSEMNVSTLELGDSALYLCASSLRTVDEKLFFGSGTQLSVL.

The chain is built from TRBV6-4 and TRBJ2-2; TRBD2 matches 7 bases. Trimming removed 10 bases from V and 1 base from J; junction bases left unmatched: 9. The CDR3 has 15 residues. The germline V gene has CDR1 MRHNA and CDR2 SNTAGT. The CDR3 DNA reads as TGTGCCACGGACCCCGGGACTAAGAACACCGGGGAGCTGTTTTTT. This codes for CATDPGTKNTGELFF.

The chain carries TRBV2 and TRBJ2-2, with 11 bases lining up with TRBD1. Germline V lookup: CDR1 SNHLY, CDR2 FYNNEI. The CDR3 spans 16 residues. J gave up 3 bases and V 5 bases, and 5 bases lay outside the gene matches. The CDR3, as DNA: TGTGCCAGCAGTAAGGACAGGGGGCTTGACACCGGGGAGCTGTTTTTT. Translating it yields CASSKDRGLDTGELFF. Full variable domain (outside the CDR3, taken from reference TRBV2 and TRBJ2-2): EPEVTQTPSHQVTQMGQEVILRCVPISNHLYFYWYRQILGQKVEFLVSFYNNEISEKSEIFDDQFSVERPDGSNFTLKIRSTKLEDSAMYFCASSKDRGLDTGELFFGEGSRLTVL.

This chain joins TRBV5-6 and TRBJ1-5; possible D gene TRBD1, 5 bases. Between the trimmed V and J ends, which lost 9 bases and 5 bases, there was a span of 15 bases. CDR3 length: 13 amino acids. Germline V gene data show CDR1 as SGHDT and CDR2 as YYEEEE. The CDR3 sequence: CAIPGGGHQPQHF. The CDR3 DNA reads as TGTGCCATCCCTGGGGGGGGACATCAGCCCCAGCATTTT.

J is TRBJ2-3 and V is TRBV7-3; D is unresolved. This CDR3 contains 15 residues. Deletions cut 1 base from V and 1 base from J, with 9 bases between. CDR1 is SGHTA, CDR2 FQGTGA, per germline. The CDR3 reads CASSLNGRRTDTQYF. CDR3 nucleotides: TGTGCCAGCAGCTTAAACGGCAGACGCACAGATACGCAGTATTTT.

V usage is TRBV13 and J usage is TRBJ1-1; D unresolved. The CDR3 extends over 13 amino acids. The V gene lost 2 bases and the J gene lost 4 bases, with 8 bases spanning the gap. Germline V gene lookup returns CDR1 PRHDT and CDR2 FYEKMQ (reference sequence). In nucleotides, the CDR3 is TGTGCCAGCAGCTTACGTCCGGGCACTGAAGCTTTCTTT. Translating it yields CASSLRPGTEAFF.

This clone was seen once. The rearrangement links TRBV7-9 to TRBJ1-2; the D is unclear. Trimming stripped 0 bases from V and 1 base from J, with 9 bases between. The CDR3 covers 15 residues. Germline-derived CDR1 and CDR2 are SEHNR and FQNEAQ (reference sequence). The CDR3 coding sequence is TGTGCCAGCAGCTTAGCGCACAGTTTTAACTATGGCTACACCTTC. Translating it yields CASSLAHSFNYGYTF.

V is TRBV10-2 and J is TRBJ2-3; D may be TRBD1 (6 bases). Germline V gene lookup returns CDR1 WSHSY and CDR2 SAAADI. This CDR3 has 24 residues. V was trimmed by 0 bases and J by 1 base, leaving 35 bases between them. The CDR3 DNA is TGCGCCAGCAGTGAGTCGTTTCGCCCGGATGCTCACTCAGGGGACACTCCTGGCACAGATACGCAGTATTTT. It is translated as CASSESFRPDAHSGDTPGTDTQYF.

The chain has TRBV20-1 and TRBJ1-1; TRBD1 matches at 9 bases. Per the germline V gene, CDR1 is DFQATT and CDR2 is SNEGSKA (reference sequence). The CDR3 runs to 11 residues. J gave up 10 bases and V 5 bases, and 5 bases lay outside the gene matches. The DNA of the CDR3 is TGCAGTGCTCTGCAGGACAGGGGAGCTTTCTTT. Translated, it gives CSALQDRGAFF.

This chain joins TRBV18 and TRBJ2-5; D tentatively reads TRBD1 or TRBD2 (6 bases each). Germline V gene data show CDR1 as KGHSH and CDR2 as LQKENI. CDR3 length equals 16 residues. Trimming cost V 6 bases and J 0 bases, with 17 bases left between them. Here the CDR3 DNA reads TGTGCCAGCTCCTCCGGAGGGGGGCCGTACCAAGAGACCCAGTACTTC. It translates to CASSSGGGPYQETQYF.

The chain employs TRBV28 and TRBJ2-2; 14 bases are a match to TRBD2. V shed 3 bases, J shed 6 bases, and the junction held 15 bases outside the gene matches. This CDR3 contains 20 residues. Germline V gene lookup returns CDR1 MDHEN and CDR2 SYDVKM. The DNA for the CDR3 is TGTGCCAGCAGTTTTCGGCAGCAAGGGACTAGCGGGAGTTGGGCCGGGGAGCTGTTTTTT. This sequence encodes CASSFRQQGTSGSWAGELFF.

This clone was observed a single time. J is TRBJ2-5 and V is TRBV11-3; 7 bases match TRBD1. Losses at the gene ends were 1 base for V and 5 bases for J; bases not matched to a gene: 7. Germline V gene lookup returns CDR1 SGHNT and CDR2 YENEEA. The CDR3 contains 15 residues. The CDR3 sequence: CASSLGIDRAETQYF. The CDR3 region has the DNA TGTGCCAGCAGCTTAGGGATCGACAGGGCGGAGACCCAGTACTTC.

V usage is TRBV5-6 and J usage is TRBJ2-3, with 7 bases fitting TRBD2. V shed 1 base, J shed 0 bases, and the junction held 8 bases outside the gene matches. The CDR3 runs to 17 residues. CDR1 is SGHDT and CDR2 is YYEEEE in the germline V gene. CDR3: CASSLRGGWSSTDTQYF. For the CDR3, the DNA is TGTGCCAGCAGCTTGCGCGGGGGTTGGTCTAGCACAGATACGCAGTATTTT.

The chain links TRBV6-6 to TRBJ1-2; no definite D call. This CDR3 has 14 amino acids. The V end lost 7 bases, the J end lost 0 bases, and 12 bases lay between the germline ends. Per the germline V gene, CDR1 is MNHNY and CDR2 is SVGAGI (reference sequence). This chain's CDR3 is CASIRWGANYGYTF. Here the CDR3 DNA reads TGTGCCAGCATCAGGTGGGGAGCTAACTATGGCTACACCTTC.

V is TRBV7-8 and J is TRBJ2-5; D is perhaps TRBD1 or TRBD2 (7 bases each). Germline V CDR1 and CDR2: SGHVS, FQNEAQ. This CDR3 comprises 15 residues. The ends were cut back, 3 bases at V and 3 bases at J, with 14 bases in the middle. The CDR3 reads CASSFPSGGEETQYF. In nucleotides, the CDR3 is TGTGCCAGCAGCTTTCCCTCAGGGGGGGAAGAGACCCAGTACTTC.

The genes are TRBV14 and TRBJ1-2; TRBD1 matches at 8 bases. Germline lookup yields CDR1 SGHDN and CDR2 FVKESK. The CDR3 has 18 residues. V dropped 0 bases and J dropped 6; count of bases not matched to a gene: 15. The CDR3 protein is CASSQEGLMTGEKDGYTF. The DNA of the CDR3 is TGTGCCAGCAGCCAAGAAGGACTAATGACAGGGGAGAAGGATGGCTACACCTTC.